What follows is one T cell receptor (beta chain) and its context. What it binds is unknown. This sample was taken from a study of post-analysis software for immune sequencing data. At the level of the study: Courses of disease covered relapsing-remitting, secondary progressive and progressive-relapsing multiple sclerosis. Whole-study findings and limits: In multiple sclerosis, normalized Chao1 diversity was significantly below that of controls. Among 4 or 5 TRBV segments more frequent in patients than controls were TRBV5-6, TRBV5-1 and TRBV20-1.

Presence of unique molecular identifiers characterized the TCR beta cDNA libraries. TCRdb recomputed calls from the PCR reads with MiXCR, one row per CDR3 protein. The sample lists roughly 670,000 distinct CDR3 sequences, approximately 59% occurring once. CDR3 length: 15 amino acids. Germline CDR1 and CDR2: DFQATT and SNEGSKA (reference sequence). The germline V and J ends were trimmed by 6 bases and 1 base, with 18 bases remaining between them. This chain links TRBV20-1 with TRBJ2-5; the D call may be TRBD1 or TRBD2 (5 bases each). Specimen: blood. The origin of this receptor is a girl aged 2 to 10 with multiple sclerosis. The CDR3 protein is CSARRSGQVQETQYF. The DNA of the CDR3 is TGCAGTGCCCGTCGGTCGGGGCAAGTCCAAGAGACCCAGTACTTC.